A single sample gave rise to the 14 T cell receptor beta chains below, sequenced in a study of response to subunit inactivated influenza vaccine listed by TCRdb under 2018. Preparation of the library involved RT-PCR. TCRdb names Illumina HiSeq 2500 as the instrument used. TCRdb reran the public reads through fastp at Q25 and MiXCR, keeping productive beta chains. Under each unique CDR3 protein, matching rows form one entry showing the most common genes and DNA. This sample gives just under 550,000 distinct CDR3 sequences in total; roughly 25% of them show up just once. Approximately 2.9% of the sample lies in the top ten. The same data also contributed to another study, on T cells expressing NK-cell markers. The second source states: TCR beta cDNA libraries were prepared using 5'RACE template switching, which introduced a universal primer site and unique molecular identifiers.

This sample comprised CD4+ T cells sorted from PBMCs, obtained about 11 days after vaccination. The receptors come from a man between 45 and 60 years old who received an inactivated influenza vaccine. Donor details come from another sample of the same person, matched by shared clones.

Many counts were recorded for this clonotype. The rearrangement uses TRBV5-1 and TRBJ1-6; tentatively, D is TRBD1 (5 bases). CDR1 and CDR2 from the germline V gene are SGHRS and YFSETQ. V was trimmed by 0 bases and J by 8 bases, leaving 12 bases between them. The CDR3 sequence is 15 residues long. The CDR3: CASSLAVQGYSPLHF. The CDR3 coding sequence is TGCGCCAGCAGCTTGGCCGTCCAGGGATATTCACCCCTCCACTTT.

Ten or more counts support this clonotype. In nucleotides, the CDR3 is TGTGCCAGCAGTCGACCGGGACATCTGGAAAAACTGTTTTTT. Amino acid sequence: CASSRPGHLEKLFF. V usage is TRBV7-2 and J usage is TRBJ1-4; weak D call: TRBD1 (6 bases). CDR1 and CDR2 from the germline V gene are SGHTA and FQGNSA. This CDR3 spans 14 amino acids. The V end lost 6 bases, the J end lost 8 bases, and 16 bases lay between the germline ends.

The chain employs TRBV10-3 and TRBJ1-5; perhaps TRBD1 as D (5 bases). The V end lost 0 bases, the J end lost 1 base, and 13 bases lay between the germline ends. CDR3 size: 17 residues. Germline CDR1 is ENHRY and CDR2 is SYGVKD. CDR3 nucleotides: TGTGCCATCAGTGAGTCGATGGGGACGGAAAGCAATCAGCCCCAGCATTTT. This gives the protein CAISESMGTESNQPQHF.

This chain links TRBV7-2 with TRBJ2-3; D tentatively reads TRBD1 or TRBD2 (5 bases each). CDR1 and CDR2 from the germline V gene are SGHTA and FQGNSA. This CDR3 comprises 16 residues. Trimming stripped 5 bases from V and 0 bases from J, with 15 bases between. The DNA for the CDR3 is TGTGCCAGCAGCAAATGGGACGCTCTGAGCACAGATACGCAGTATTTT. This translates into CASSKWDALSTDTQYF. Supplemented by reference TRBV7-2 and TRBJ2-3, the full variable domain reads GAGVSQSPSNKVTEKGKDVELRCDPISGHTALYWYRQSLGQGLEFLIYFQGNSAPDKSGLPSDRFSAERTGGSVSTLTIQRTQQEDSAVYLCASSKWDALSTDTQYFGPGTRLTVL.

This clonotype was recorded at least ten times. The chain links TRBV6-1 to TRBJ2-7; 8 bases align to TRBD1. The CDR3 is made up of 13 amino acids. Germline lookup yields CDR1 MNHNS and CDR2 SASEGT. Trimming took 6 bases from V and 6 from J; bases not matched to a gene: 7. In DNA, the CDR3 is TGTGCCAGCAGCTCAAACACAGGGGGCGAGCAGTACTTC. As protein: CASSSNTGGEQYF.

The chain couples TRBV20-1 to TRBJ2-5; 7 bases align to TRBD1. This CDR3 spans 16 amino acids. After removal of 2 bases from V and 4 bases from J, the junction contained 13 bases not matched to a gene. Germline V gives CDR1 DFQATT, CDR2 SNEGSKA (reference sequence). The CDR3 DNA follows: TGCAGTGCTAGACTATTGCAGGGGGTGGGGCGAGAGACCCAGTACTTC. Translated: CSARLLQGVGRETQYF.

This sequence joins TRBV9 and TRBJ2-7, with a possible D match to TRBD1 (6 bases). This CDR3 contains 14 residues. Germline V lookup: CDR1 SGDLS, CDR2 YYNGEE. V was trimmed by 2 bases and J by 2 bases, leaving 11 bases between them. DNA of the CDR3: TGTGCCAGCAGCGTCCGACAGGAACCCTACGAGCAGTACTTC. Translated, it gives CASSVRQEPYEQYF. Full variable domain (outside the CDR3, taken from reference TRBV9 and TRBJ2-7): DSGVTQTPKHLITATGQRVTLRCSPRSGDLSVYWYQQSLDQGLQFLIQYYNGEERAKGNILERFSAQQFPDLHSELNLSSLELGDSALYFCASSVRQEPYEQYFGPGTRLTVT.

The chain links TRBV7-9 to TRBJ1-2; D is uncertain. This CDR3 has 15 residues. The germline V gene has CDR1 SEHNR and CDR2 FQNEAQ (reference sequence). Trimming cost V 5 bases and J 3 bases, with 16 bases left between them. The CDR3 loop reads CASSAGWGRDYGYTF. Here the CDR3 DNA reads TGTGCCAGCAGCGCTGGGTGGGGTCGTGACTATGGCTACACCTTC.

This chain joins TRBV28 and TRBJ2-3, with D possibly matching TRBD2 (6 bases). Trimming cost V 2 bases and J 7 bases, with 13 bases left between them. Germline-derived CDR1 and CDR2 are MDHEN and SYDVKM. The CDR3 contains 14 residues. DNA for the CDR3: TGTGCCAGCAGTTTACCAGCGGGCTCGAATACGCAGTATTTT. Translated, it gives CASSLPAGSNTQYF.

V is TRBV7-2 and J is TRBJ2-5; TRBD1 might be the D (6 bases). Germline V lookup: CDR1 SGHTA, CDR2 FQGNSA. V lost 2 bases and J 5 bases, leaving 12 bases between the germline ends. The CDR3 consists of 14 residues. The CDR3 is CASSLSQGWETQYF. CDR3 DNA sequence: TGTGCCAGCAGCTTATCACAGGGATGGGAGACCCAGTACTTC. Full variable domain (remainder filled in from reference TRBV7-2 and TRBJ2-5): GAGVSQSPSNKVTEKGKDVELRCDPISGHTALYWYRQSLGQGLEFLIYFQGNSAPDKSGLPSDRFSAERTGGSVSTLTIQRTQQEDSAVYLCASSLSQGWETQYFGPGTRLLVL.

This chain connects TRBV3-1 to TRBJ2-1, with TRBD2 matching over 7 bases. CDR3 length: 13 residues. Germline V lookup: CDR1 LGHDT, CDR2 YNNKEL (reference sequence). Unmatched junction bases numbered 3, after V lost 1 base and J lost 9 bases. The CDR3 here is CASSQALAAEQFF. CDR3 nucleotide sequence: TGTGCCAGCAGCCAAGCCCTAGCGGCTGAGCAGTTCTTC.

This clonotype was counted only a few times. The rearrangement uses TRBV6-4 and TRBJ2-3; 9 nucleotides agree with TRBD1. This CDR3 has 17 amino acids. The germline V gene has CDR1 MRHNA and CDR2 SNTAGT. The V and J ends lost 0 bases and 7 bases, in that order; junction bases with no gene match: 11. The chain's CDR3 is CASSDSQGAPMWHTQYF. In nucleotides, the CDR3 is TGTGCCAGCAGTGACTCACAGGGGGCCCCCATGTGGCATACGCAGTATTTT.

The V call is TRBV9, the J call TRBJ2-3; D not certain. V lost 5 bases and J 0 bases, leaving 10 bases between the germline ends. CDR3 size: 14 residues. The germline V gene encodes CDR1 SGDLS and CDR2 YYNGEE. CDR3 nucleotides: TGTGCCAGCAGTCACTCTTTGAGCACAGATACGCAGTATTTT. Translated, it gives CASSHSLSTDTQYF.

This clonotype was seen a handful of times. Written as DNA, the CDR3 is TGCGCCAGCAGCTTGGGGGTTTTCTACGAGCAGTACTTC. Encoded protein: CASSLGVFYEQYF. The gene calls are TRBV5-1 and TRBJ2-7; no definite D call. The germline gives CDR1 SGHRS, CDR2 YFSETQ. The V and J ends lost 0 bases and 3 bases respectively, with 7 bases between them. CDR3 length equals 13 residues.